These 13 T cell receptor beta chains came from one sample sequenced in a study of blood T cell repertoires in COVID-19. Here immunoSEQ multiplex PCR was the method, and the copy in TCRdb shows in-frame clones only, minus some. The data hold about 350,000 clones, with approximately 84% observed a single time. The sequenced sample was PBMCs or T cells enriched from blood (not recorded which). The receptors derive from a woman under 40 who had recovered from COVID-19.

This clone was recorded once. The chain combines TRBV3-1 (or the pseudogene TRBV3-2) with TRBJ1-4, with D perhaps matching TRBD1 (5 bases). With 0 bases removed from V and 8 bases from J, the gap between germline ends came to 10 bases. Germline V gene lookup returns CDR1 LGHDT and CDR2 YNNKEL (reference sequence). This CDR3 has 14 residues. This CDR3 is CASSQDGGTEKLFF. The CDR3, as DNA: TGTGCCAGCAGCCAAGATGGAGGGACCGAAAAACTGTTTTTT.

This chain uses TRBV5-1 with TRBJ1-1; TRBD1 matches at 8 bases. The CDR3 is 15 residues long. The germline CDR1 and CDR2 sequences are SGHRS and YFSETQ. Trimming at V came to 3 bases and at J to 3 bases, leaving 7 bases not matched to a gene. In DNA form, the CDR3 reads TGCGCCAGCAGCTCCGACAGGGGAGGGCACACTGAAGCTTTCTTT. It encodes CASSSDRGGHTEAFF.

The chain recombines TRBV4-2 with TRBJ2-7, with 10 bases fitting TRBD2. The CDR3 loop spans 17 amino acids. The germline V gene encodes CDR1 LGHNA and CDR2 YNFKEQ. The V and J ends lost 0 bases and 6 bases, in that order; junction bases with no gene match: 11. In DNA, the CDR3 is TGTGCCAGCAGCCAAGACTTAGTGGCTAGCGGGAGAGGCGAGCAGTACTTC. Its protein product is CASSQDLVASGRGEQYF.

The chain's CDR3 is CASSQSGDSGGLIYEQYF. DNA of the CDR3: TGTGCCAGCAGCCAATCCGGGGACAGCGGGGGACTAATCTACGAGCAGTACTTC. The chain combines TRBV14 with TRBJ2-7; the D gene is possibly TRBD2 (8 bases). The length of the CDR3 is 18 residues. Germline loops: CDR1 SGHDN, CDR2 FVKESK. With 2 bases removed from V and 3 bases from J, the gap between germline ends came to 23 bases.

This rearrangement joins TRBV9 to TRBJ2-2; D is possibly TRBD1 (5 bases). The ends were cut back, 6 bases at V and 6 bases at J, with 12 bases in the middle. Germline V gene data show CDR1 as SGDLS and CDR2 as YYNGEE. CDR3 size: 13 residues. The CDR3 nucleotides are TGTGCCAGCAAGGCAGGGAAGGCCGGGGAGCTGTTTTTT. It specifies CASKAGKAGELFF.

The genes are TRBV7-9 and TRBJ2-2, with D tentatively TRBD1 (6 bases). V lost 1 base to trimming and J lost 6 bases, with 18 bases between them. The CDR3 is 17 residues long. Per the germline V gene, CDR1 is SEHNR and CDR2 is FQNEAQ (reference sequence). The DNA for the CDR3 is TGTGCCAGCAGCTTAGTCAGGGGCCGCGACTGGTCCGGGGAGCTGTTTTTT. This translates into CASSLVRGRDWSGELFF.

The chain is built from TRBV2 and TRBJ2-5; weak D call: TRBD1 (5 bases). The CDR3 extends over 13 amino acids. In germline, CDR1 is SNHLY, CDR2 FYNNEI. V was clipped by 6 bases and J by 2 bases, with 10 bases between them. The CDR3 coding sequence is TGTGCCAGCAGAAAGGACACGCAAGAGACCCAGTACTTC. It codes for CASRKDTQETQYF.

V usage is TRBV19 and J usage is TRBJ1-5; unclear D gene. The CDR3 sequence is 13 residues long. Trimming stripped 5 bases from V and 4 bases from J, with 9 bases between. CDR1 and CDR2 from the germline V gene are LNHDA and SQIVND (reference sequence). CDR3 bases: TGTGCCAGTAGTTTTTCAGATAATCAGCCCCAGCATTTT. Residues: CASSFSDNQPQHF.

A few counts support this clone. The V gene is TRBV5-6, the J gene TRBJ2-7; 12 bases fit TRBD1. The CDR3 has 14 residues. Germline V lookup: CDR1 SGHDT, CDR2 YYEEEE. The junction had 2 bases not matched to a gene; V was cut back by 1 base and J by 6 bases. The CDR3 nucleotides are TGTGCCAGCAGCTTGTGGGGACAGGGGGCCGAGCAGTACTTC. Translation gives CASSLWGQGAEQYF.

This chain links TRBV4-1 with TRBJ2-5, with 9 positions matching TRBD1. The CDR3 has 14 amino acids. In germline, CDR1 is MGHRA, CDR2 YSYEKL. V shed 3 bases, J shed 5 bases, and the junction held 4 bases outside the gene matches. Here the CDR3 reads CASSHTGGRETQYF. For the CDR3, the DNA is TGCGCCAGCAGCCACACAGGGGGCAGGGAGACCCAGTACTTC.

The chain has TRBV6-4 and TRBJ1-6; D unresolved. The V gene lost 3 bases and the J gene lost 8 bases, with 17 bases spanning the gap. Germline V lookup: CDR1 MRHNA, CDR2 SNTAGT. The CDR3 runs 16 residues. In nucleotides, the CDR3 is TGTGCCAGCAGTGAAGACTACGCCCGACCGGATTCACCCCTCCACTTT. Protein product: CASSEDYARPDSPLHF.

V and J are TRBV15 and TRBJ2-5; D possibly corresponds to TRBD1 (6 bases). This CDR3 has 16 amino acids. Trimming shortened V by 2 bases and J by 3 bases, and 16 bases separated the two germline ends. The germline V gene has CDR1 LNHNV and CDR2 YYDKDF (reference sequence). The CDR3 reads CATSRTGHRQEETQYF. The CDR3 coding sequence is TGTGCCACCAGCAGAACGGGACACCGCCAAGAAGAGACCCAGTACTTC.

This clone came up once. The rearrangement links TRBV7-8 to TRBJ1-1; D is possibly TRBD1 (5 bases). The CDR3 is 13 residues long. Trimming removed 5 bases at V and 4 bases at J, with 11 bases between. The germline CDR1 and CDR2 sequences are SGHVS and FQNEAQ. CDR3 bases: TGTGCCAGCAGCCGACATCAGGGCACTGAAGCTTTCTTT. This sequence encodes CASSRHQGTEAFF.